The following is a T cell receptor (beta chain) sequence with its context. In the authors' workflow: Estimation of nucleated cell counts relied on the amplification of reference gene primers. Profiled with immunoSEQ multiplex PCR; TCRdb holds only in-frame clones, not every one. V, J and clone size derive from that table, while D and trimming were established from the DNA sequence. The sample includes some 97,000 clones, 90% to 95% of them seen just once. This sample was included in a study of blood T cell repertoires in COVID-19. Study-wide background: The study drew acute and convalescent COVID-19 samples from the United States, Italy and Spain. T cells, B-cell-depleted T cells, or PBMCs provided the cDNA or gDNA that served as material.

Germline V CDR1 and CDR2: SGHNT, YENEEA. V gave up 0 bases and J gave up 9 bases, with 3 bases separating them. The CDR3 has 11 amino acids. This sequence joins TRBV11-3 and TRBJ2-1; D call uncertain. Sample: peripheral blood. The receptor's source is a man aged 45-65 years with active COVID-19. The DNA for the CDR3 is TGTGCCAGCAGCTTAGAACTTGAGCAGTTCTTC. As protein: CASSLELEQFF.